The 30 T cell receptor beta chains reported below all come from one sample, sequenced in a study of OX40 agonist ivuxolimab in advanced cancers. Sequencing used immunoSEQ multiplex PCR; TCRdb keeps in-frame clones, though not all of them. The sample lists about 61,000 clones, around 92% occurring once. The sequencing here drew on CD4+ or CD8+ T cells sorted from blood, taken in a trial of the OX40 agonist ivuxolimab. Every receptor here comes from an adult with an advanced solid tumor such as melanoma, head and neck, liver or kidney cancer.

The chain joins TRBV6-5 to TRBJ2-7; TRBD1 matches 7 bases. The CDR3 runs to 14 residues. Germline V gene sequence: CDR1 MNHEY, CDR2 SVGAGI. V shed 2 bases and J 2 bases; nucleotides not matched to a gene: 3. The CDR3 nucleotides are TGTGCCAGCAGTTACGAGACAGGGCCCTACGAGCAGTACTTC. It translates to CASSYETGPYEQYF.

The sample holds a few counts of this clone. In nucleotides, the CDR3 is TGTGCCAGCAGTTACCGCGGGGTTGGACAGCCCCAGCATTTT. It is translated as CASSYRGVGQPQHF. V is TRBV6-5 and J is TRBJ1-5; D ambiguous. CDR3 length equals 14 residues. V was clipped by 2 bases and J by 7 bases, with 12 bases between them. Germline CDR1 reads MNHEY; CDR2 reads SVGAGI.

The chain couples TRBV7-3 to TRBJ2-7, with D possibly matching TRBD1 (6 bases). This CDR3 spans 15 amino acids. Trimming took 1 base from V and 2 from J, leaving 12 bases between them. Germline values: CDR1 SGHTA, CDR2 FQGTGA. CDR3 sequence (DNA): TGTGCCAGCAGCTTAATGTCGCAGGGGCCCTACGAGCAGTACTTC. Protein sequence: CASSLMSQGPYEQYF.

This clone was picked up one time. The V gene is TRBV19, the J gene TRBJ1-2; 7 bases agree with TRBD1. The CDR3 spans 16 residues. The V gene end was trimmed by 6 bases and the J gene end by 8 bases; junction bases not matched to a gene: 18. Germline-derived CDR1 and CDR2 are LNHDA and SQIVND (reference sequence). The CDR3 DNA reads as TGTGCCAGTAGCCCCCTAAAAGGGGGCGCGGGGTCCGGCTACACCTTC. This encodes CASSPLKGGAGSGYTF.

This clone was found once. The J gene is TRBJ2-1, the V gene TRBV30, with D tentatively TRBD2 (5 bases). The V end lost 2 bases, the J end lost 3 bases, and 14 bases lay between the germline ends. CDR1 and CDR2 from the germline V gene are GTSNPN and SVGIG (reference sequence). This CDR3 has 15 residues. In DNA form, the CDR3 reads TGTGCCTGGAGTTCCCGGACTGCCCTCTACAATGAGCAGTTCTTC. It is translated as CAWSSRTALYNEQFF.

This clone occurred a few times. The gene calls are TRBV25-1 and TRBJ1-1; D gene uncertain. Germline V gives CDR1 MGHDK, CDR2 SYGVNS. The CDR3 sequence is 15 residues long. Trimming took 1 base from V and 1 from J, leaving 10 bases between them. In DNA form, the CDR3 reads TGTGCCAGCAGTGAATCTTTTGGAGGGAACACTGAAGCTTTCTTT. Its protein product is CASSESFGGNTEAFF.

The CDR3 nucleotides read TGCGCCAGCAGCCCCGGACAGAGGCTCGAGCAGTACGTC. It yields the protein CASSPGQRLEQYV. This rearrangement joins TRBV5-1 to TRBJ2-7; TRBD1 might be the D (6 bases). This CDR3 has 13 residues. Trimming pared 4 bases from V and 6 bases from J, leaving 14 bases between. Germline V gene data show CDR1 as SGHRS and CDR2 as YFSETQ.

The CDR3 loop reads CASSLSGTGFNQPQHF. In DNA form, the CDR3 reads TGTGCCAGCAGTCTCTCCGGGACAGGTTTCAATCAGCCCCAGCATTTT. The rearrangement joins TRBV28 to TRBJ1-5; 8 bases agree with TRBD1. The CDR3 runs to 16 residues. Trimming at V came to 5 bases and at J to 3 bases, leaving 9 bases not matched to a gene. CDR1 is MDHEN and CDR2 is SYDVKM in the germline V gene.

The chain links TRBV6-5 to TRBJ1-1, with D unclear. Trimming left V 7 bases short and J 0 bases short, with 15 bases between. This CDR3 is 15 amino acids long. CDR1 is MNHEY and CDR2 is SVGAGI in the germline V gene. CDR3 in DNA: TGTGCCAGCACCCCAATTTACGGGGTGAACACTGAAGCTTTCTTT. Residues: CASTPIYGVNTEAFF.

V usage is TRBV5-6 and J usage is TRBJ1-2; TRBD1 matches at 7 bases. Germline values: CDR1 SGHDT, CDR2 YYEEEE. This CDR3 spans 17 amino acids. V lost 1 base to trimming and J lost 5 bases; unmatched junction nucleotides: 14. CDR3 loop: CASSLTRQGTLWYGYTF. In DNA form, the CDR3 reads TGTGCCAGCAGCTTGACCCGACAGGGAACCCTTTGGTATGGCTACACCTTC.

The chain has TRBV28 and TRBJ2-3; 12 bases fit TRBD1. CDR3 length: 15 residues. Germline V lookup: CDR1 MDHEN, CDR2 SYDVKM. V shed 3 bases and J 3 bases; nucleotides not matched to a gene: 1. The CDR3 DNA is TGTGCCAGCAGTTTGGGACAGGGGGCAACAGATACGCAGTATTTT. Its protein is CASSLGQGATDTQYF.

The chain recombines TRBV30 with TRBJ2-3, with a tentative D call TRBD2 (6 bases). CDR1 and CDR2 (germline): GTSNPN, SVGIG (reference sequence). V was trimmed by 2 bases and J by 4 bases, leaving 16 bases between them. This CDR3 comprises 15 residues. The chain's CDR3 is CAWSMEGMRADTQYF. CDR3 coding DNA: TGTGCCTGGAGTATGGAGGGTATGAGGGCAGATACGCAGTATTTT.

J is TRBJ1-1 and V is TRBV28; perhaps TRBD1 as D (5 bases). V lost 3 bases to trimming and J lost 2 bases, with 7 bases between them. Germline CDR1 reads MDHEN; CDR2 reads SYDVKM. The CDR3 has 13 residues. The CDR3 sequence: CASSFGGNTEAFF. The DNA of the CDR3 is TGTGCCAGCAGTTTCGGGGGTAACACTGAAGCTTTCTTT.

The rearrangement links TRBV19 to TRBJ1-5; unclear D gene. CDR1 is LNHDA and CDR2 is SQIVND in the germline V gene (reference sequence). V was trimmed by 5 bases and J by 2 bases, leaving 10 bases between them. The CDR3 contains 14 residues. CDR3 region: CASSYTLGNQPQHF. The CDR3 coding sequence is TGTGCCAGTAGTTATACTCTTGGCAATCAGCCCCAGCATTTT.

V is TRBV9 and J is TRBJ1-1; D not resolved. CDR1 and CDR2 (germline): SGDLS, YYNGEE. This CDR3 is 12 amino acids long. V was cut by 3 bases and J by 5 bases, with 8 bases left in between. CDR3 sequence: CASSGGRTEAFF. In DNA form, the CDR3 reads TGTGCCAGCAGCGGCGGAAGGACTGAAGCTTTCTTT.

CDR3 sequence (DNA): TGTGCCAGCAGCGCAGGGGGCGCAGATGAAGCTTTCTTT. This translates into CASSAGGADEAFF. The rearrangement links TRBV9 to TRBJ1-1; TRBD1 matches at 8 bases. Trimming at V came to 3 bases and at J to 7 bases, leaving 5 bases not matched to a gene. The CDR3 sequence is 13 residues long. Germline CDR1 and CDR2: SGDLS and YYNGEE.

J is TRBJ1-1 and V is TRBV5-4, with D hard to call. The V gene lost 1 base and the J gene lost 8 bases, with 9 bases spanning the gap. In germline, CDR1 is SGHNT, CDR2 YYREEE (reference sequence). The CDR3 is 12 residues long. The DNA for the CDR3 is TGTGCCAGCAGCTTGCAAGGGATAGAAGCTTTCTTT. The encoded protein is CASSLQGIEAFF.

The rearrangement joins TRBV28 to TRBJ1-5; perhaps TRBD1 as D (5 bases). V gave up 3 bases and J gave up 0 bases, with 6 bases separating them. Germline V gene lookup returns CDR1 MDHEN and CDR2 SYDVKM. This CDR3 has 14 residues. The CDR3 here is CASSLTVSNQPQHF. The CDR3 region has the DNA TGTGCCAGCAGTTTGACAGTTAGCAATCAGCCCCAGCATTTT.

The DNA of the CDR3 is TGTGCCAGCAGTTTATCGCGGACTTCCCCGGAGCAGTTCTTC. This sequence encodes CASSLSRTSPEQFF. V is TRBV27 and J is TRBJ2-1, with D possibly matching TRBD2 (5 bases). Per germline, CDR1 MNHEY and CDR2 SMNVEV (reference sequence). Trimming stripped 0 bases from V and 10 bases from J, with 13 bases between. CDR3 length equals 14 residues.

V gene TRBV6-5 combines with J gene TRBJ2-7; D unclear. Germline V gives CDR1 MNHEY, CDR2 SVGAGI. This CDR3 region has 15 residues. V was trimmed by 5 bases and J by 5 bases, leaving 19 bases between them. The CDR3 region has the DNA TGTGCCAGCAGTCCCGGTAGTCCCGGGTTTAACGAGCAGTACGTC. Protein: CASSPGSPGFNEQYV.

The chain's CDR3 is CAWRYRRGTGINEKLFF. CDR3 nucleotides: TGTGCCTGGAGGTACAGAAGGGGAACAGGCATTAATGAAAAACTGTTTTTT. V gene TRBV30 combines with J gene TRBJ1-4, with D possibly TRBD1 on 5 matching bases. CDR3 size: 17 residues. The ends were cut back, 3 bases at V and 4 bases at J, with 21 bases in the middle. The germline V gene encodes CDR1 GTSNPN and CDR2 SVGIG (reference sequence).

This sequence joins TRBV2 and TRBJ2-7; 11 nucleotides match TRBD1. The CDR3 totals 15 residues. Germline values: CDR1 SNHLY, CDR2 FYNNEI. V lost 7 bases and J lost 0; bases outside the gene matches: 5. CDR3 protein: CASKGGTGGSYEQYV. As DNA, the CDR3 is TGTGCCAGCAAAGGGGGGACAGGGGGCTCCTACGAGCAGTACGTC.

The V and J genes are TRBV11-2 and TRBJ2-7; TRBD2 is a possible D gene (6 bases). The V end was cut by 2 bases, the J end by 3 bases, with 17 bases between. Germline lookup yields CDR1 SGHAT and CDR2 FQNNGV. The CDR3 sequence is 16 residues long. CDR3 bases: TGTGCCAGCAGCTTACCCCGCGGGACTTCCCTCTACGAGCAGTACTTC. This codes for CASSLPRGTSLYEQYF.

This clone was recorded only once. The V and J genes are TRBV6-5 and TRBJ1-2, with TRBD1 identical over 7 bases. CDR1 and CDR2 from the germline V gene are MNHEY and SVGAGI. This CDR3 comprises 14 residues. V lost 5 bases, J lost 4 bases, and 7 bases stayed unmatched. For the CDR3, the DNA is TGTGCCAGCAGTCCGACAGGGTACGGCTATGGCTACACCTTC. This encodes CASSPTGYGYGYTF.

The gene calls are TRBV12-5 and TRBJ2-3; D unclear. With 3 bases removed from V and 1 base from J, the gap between germline ends came to 5 bases. Germline CDR1 LGHNT, CDR2 FRNRAP. The CDR3 has 13 amino acids. CDR3: CASGLRGTDTQYF. In DNA form, the CDR3 reads TGTGCTAGTGGTTTAAGGGGCACAGATACGCAGTATTTT.

The CDR3 loop reads CASSEVWDEKLFF. DNA of the CDR3: TGTGCCAGCAGTGAAGTGTGGGATGAAAAACTGTTTTTT. The rearrangement uses TRBV2 and TRBJ1-4; D gene uncertain. The V and J ends lost 1 base and 6 bases respectively, with 6 bases between them. The germline V gene has CDR1 SNHLY and CDR2 FYNNEI. This CDR3 has 13 amino acids.

The rearrangement uses TRBV30 and TRBJ2-6, with D perhaps matching TRBD2 (5 bases). Trimming stripped 0 bases from V and 2 bases from J, with 5 bases between. The CDR3 sequence is 14 residues long. CDR1 is GTSNPN, CDR2 SVGIG, per germline (reference sequence). The CDR3: CAWSVGAGANVLTF. The CDR3 DNA reads TGTGCCTGGAGTGTCGGGGCTGGGGCCAACGTCCTGACTTTC.

The V and J genes are TRBV6-5 and TRBJ2-1; TRBD2 matches 7 bases. Per germline, CDR1 MNHEY and CDR2 SVGAGI. The CDR3 runs to 15 residues. After removal of 2 bases from V and 8 bases from J, the junction contained 9 bases not matched to a gene. CDR3: CASSYILGGSYEQFF. For the CDR3, the DNA is TGTGCCAGCAGTTACATCTTAGGCGGGAGTTATGAGCAGTTCTTC.

The chain recombines TRBV5-6 with TRBJ2-3, with 9 nucleotides matching TRBD2. Losses at the gene ends were 1 base for V and 3 bases for J; bases not matched to a gene: 3. CDR1 SGHDT and CDR2 YYEEEE come from the germline V gene. This CDR3 comprises 15 residues. The CDR3 DNA follows: TGTGCCAGCAGCTTGCTCCTAGCGGGGACAGATACGCAGTATTTT. The encoded protein is CASSLLLAGTDTQYF.

The V and J genes are TRBV19 and TRBJ1-6, with D possibly TRBD1 on 6 matching bases. The CDR3 has 14 residues. Germline assignment: CDR1 LNHDA and CDR2 SQIVND (reference sequence). V shed 2 bases and J shed 10 bases, with 12 bases lying between them. CDR3 DNA sequence: TGTGCCAGTAGTATACGGGACACAGGATCACCCCTCCACTTT. This sequence encodes CASSIRDTGSPLHF.